Shown below are 28 T cell receptor beta chains from a single sample sequenced in a study of cytomegalovirus exposure and HLA in healthy donors. Primers included in the PCR were 60 Vbeta and 13 Jbeta primers. The repertoire was sequenced with immunoSEQ multiplex PCR; TCRdb's copy has only in-frame clones and lacks some. The table records under 200,000 clones, over 65% of them present only once. Sample: PBMCs. The receptor source for this set is a woman younger than 45 in good health and CMV-seronegative.

This clone was counted between two and nine times. The rearrangement joins TRBV7-9 to TRBJ2-1, with D maybe TRBD2 (6 bases). V lost 5 bases, J lost 9 bases, and 20 bases lay in between. The germline gives CDR1 SEHNR, CDR2 FQNEAQ (reference sequence). The CDR3 covers 15 residues. The CDR3 DNA sequence: TGTGCCAGCAGCCCCGGGACTCAACCTGGATCTGAGCAGTTCTTC. Amino acids: CASSPGTQPGSEQFF.

The V call is TRBV4-1, the J call TRBJ1-1; D not resolved. The CDR3 covers 15 residues. CDR1 and CDR2 from the germline V gene are MGHRA and YSYEKL. Trimming removed 0 bases from V and 3 bases from J, with 11 bases in between. For the CDR3, the DNA is TGCGCCAGCAGCCAAGATCTGAGCGGATACACTGAAGCTTTCTTT. This translates into CASSQDLSGYTEAFF.

The rearrangement joins TRBV30 to TRBJ1-5; D remains ambiguous. The CDR3 runs to 14 residues. The V end was cut by 0 bases, the J end by 7 bases, with 13 bases between. The germline gives CDR1 GTSNPN, CDR2 SVGIG (reference sequence). For the CDR3, the DNA is TGTGCCTGGAGTGTACGGGGAGTCTTACAGCCCCAGCATTTT. The encoded protein is CAWSVRGVLQPQHF.

The chain joins TRBV25-1 to TRBJ1-1, with 7 bases aligning to TRBD1. Trimming at V came to 3 bases and at J to 7 bases, leaving 11 bases not matched to a gene. The CDR3 is 15 amino acids. Germline V gene data show CDR1 as MGHDK and CDR2 as SYGVNS. CDR3 loop: CASSDHAGQRSEAFF. The CDR3 DNA reads TGTGCCAGCAGTGATCACGCGGGACAGCGGAGTGAAGCTTTCTTT.

The V and J genes are TRBV5-4 and TRBJ1-6, with unresolved D. Germline V gene lookup returns CDR1 SGHNT and CDR2 YYREEE (reference sequence). The CDR3 has 14 amino acids. V was trimmed by 0 bases and J by 9 bases, leaving 10 bases between them. In nucleotides, the CDR3 is TGTGCCAGCAGCTTGGGACAAGGGAGTTCACCCCTCCACTTT. It specifies CASSLGQGSSPLHF.

This clone occurred a few times. The chain employs TRBV10-3 and TRBJ2-2; TRBD2 agrees at 7 bases. The germline gives CDR1 ENHRY, CDR2 SYGVKD. J lost 2 bases, V lost 0 bases, and 3 bases had no gene match. This CDR3 has 16 amino acids. The CDR3: CAISESTSLNTGELFF. The CDR3 bases are TGTGCCATCAGTGAGTCGACTAGCCTAAACACCGGGGAGCTGTTTTTT.

The rearrangement uses TRBV5-1 and TRBJ2-5; 10 positions agree with TRBD1. Germline loops: CDR1 SGHRS, CDR2 YFSETQ. V trimming: 4 bases; J trimming: 3 bases; junction bases outside the gene matches: 3. The CDR3 is made up of 14 amino acids. Here the CDR3 reads CASSTGTGEETQYF. In nucleotides, the CDR3 is TGCGCCAGCAGCACCGGGACAGGGGAAGAGACCCAGTACTTC.

The chain combines TRBV9 with TRBJ1-2; 7 nucleotides agree with TRBD1. The J segment lost 0 bases and the V segment lost 0 bases, leaving 8 bases of the junction unmatched. The CDR3 sequence is 17 residues long. From germline, CDR1 is SGDLS and CDR2 YYNGEE. The CDR3 DNA is TGTGCCAGCAGCGTAGCTCCCTTGACAGGGTCTAACTATGGCTACACCTTC. As protein: CASSVAPLTGSNYGYTF.

V is TRBV18 and J is TRBJ1-2, with TRBD1 matching over 7 bases. CDR1 KGHSH and CDR2 LQKENI come from the germline V gene. With 2 bases clipped from V and 6 bases from J, the junction kept 12 bases outside the gene matches. CDR3 length equals 16 residues. The CDR3 sequence is CASSPEQGRPRNGYTF. The CDR3 DNA reads as TGTGCCAGCTCACCAGAACAGGGGAGACCTCGGAATGGCTACACCTTC.

The chain combines TRBV4-1 with TRBJ1-1; possible D gene TRBD1, 5 bases. Trimming removed 4 bases from V and 3 bases from J, with 21 bases in between. Looked up from germline, CDR1 is MGHRA and CDR2 is YSYEKL. CDR3 length: 17 amino acids. The CDR3 DNA is TGCGCCAGCAGCCCACGACCGGCCAGGGCGAGCGACACTGAAGCTTTCTTT. This translates into CASSPRPARASDTEAFF.

The chain links TRBV5-1 to TRBJ2-3; 7 bases are a match to TRBD1. Looked up from germline, CDR1 is SGHRS and CDR2 is YFSETQ. There are 14 residues in the CDR3. The junction had 10 bases not matched to a gene; V was cut back by 6 bases and J by 6 bases. CDR3 loop: CASTEGQARDTQYF. As DNA, the CDR3 is TGCGCCAGCACCGAAGGACAGGCTAGGGATACGCAGTATTTT.

Concerning this clone itself: Distinct nucleotide sequences in the sample also encode this CDR3. The genes are TRBV4-2 and TRBJ2-7; 9 positions agree with TRBD2. Trimming took 0 bases from V and 0 from J; bases not matched to a gene: 6. Looked up from germline, CDR1 is LGHNA and CDR2 is YNFKEQ. The CDR3 loop spans 17 amino acids. The CDR3 coding sequence is TGTGCCAGCAGCCAAGAGGAGGTAGCGGGAGCCTCCTACGAGCAGTACTTC. Its translation is CASSQEEVAGASYEQYF.

This chain connects TRBV19 to TRBJ1-5, with D possibly TRBD1 on 5 matching bases. Trimming removed 1 base at V and 14 bases at J, with 12 bases between. Per the germline V gene, CDR1 is LNHDA and CDR2 is SQIVND (reference sequence). The CDR3 loop spans 12 amino acids. CDR3 in amino acids: CASSIGGTKEHF. In nucleotides, the CDR3 is TGTGCCAGTAGTATAGGCGGGACCAAGGAGCATTTT.

The rearrangement joins TRBV4-1 to TRBJ2-1; 8 nucleotides align to TRBD2. Unmatched junction bases numbered 6, after V lost 0 bases and J lost 8 bases. From germline, CDR1 is MGHRA and CDR2 YSYEKL. The CDR3 runs 15 residues. CDR3 in DNA: TGCGCCAGCAGCCAAGATCGGGGAGCGGGGGATGAGCAGTTCTTC. Translated: CASSQDRGAGDEQFF.

This chain joins TRBV12-1 and TRBJ2-7; TRBD2 reflects the table's D call only, with no check against the DNA. TRBV12-1 is assigned pseudogene status. CDR3 size: 13 residues. The CDR3: CASSTRPFYEQYF. The CDR3 DNA reads TGTGCCAGCAGCACTCGCCCCTTCTACGAGCAGTACTTC.

The chain employs TRBV7-9 and TRBJ2-1; 12 nucleotides line up with TRBD1. This CDR3 has 15 residues. Trimming cost V 1 base and J 8 bases; bases outside gene matches: 3. Germline CDR1 and CDR2: SEHNR and FQNEAQ (reference sequence). The DNA of the CDR3 is TGTGCCAGCAGCTTAGTGGGGACAGGGGGCGATGAGCAGTTCTTC. Protein: CASSLVGTGGDEQFF.

The chain carries TRBV7-2 and TRBJ1-5; no reliable D call. Germline V gene sequence: CDR1 SGHTA, CDR2 FQGNSA. The CDR3 length is 16 residues. Trimming removed 2 bases at V and 0 bases at J, with 11 bases between. The DNA of the CDR3 is TGTGCCAGCAGCTTACGATCGGTTAATAGCAATCAGCCCCAGCATTTT. Translating it yields CASSLRSVNSNQPQHF.

This clone came up once. The chain employs TRBV19 and TRBJ2-7, with 15 positions matching TRBD2. Unmatched junction bases numbered 3, after V lost 9 bases and J lost 6 bases. This CDR3 contains 13 residues. Germline V gene data show CDR1 as LNHDA and CDR2 as SQIVND (reference sequence). CDR3 in amino acids: CASRGLAGGEQYF. As DNA, the CDR3 is TGTGCCAGCAGGGGACTAGCGGGAGGCGAGCAGTACTTC.

Only one count was recorded for this clone. This CDR3 reads CASSSPGLQLEETQYF. CDR3 DNA: TGTGCCAGTAGTAGCCCCGGACTCCAACTGGAGGAGACCCAGTACTTC. The chain employs TRBV19 and TRBJ2-5, with D possibly matching TRBD2 (5 bases). CDR3 length: 16 amino acids. Trimming removed 4 bases from V and 5 bases from J, with 20 bases in between. Germline CDR1 and CDR2: LNHDA and SQIVND (reference sequence). Full variable domain (missing parts from reference TRBV19 and TRBJ2-5): DGGITQSPKYLFRKEGQNVTLSCEQNLNHDAMYWYRQDPGQGLRLIYYSQIVNDFQKGDIAEGYSVSREKKESFPLTVTSAQKNPTAFYLCASSSPGLQLEETQYFGPGTRLLVL.

In nucleotides, the CDR3 is TGTGCCAGCTCCCTAGACAGGGGGCGCGAGACCCAGTACTTC. This encodes CASSLDRGRETQYF. The chain links TRBV18 to TRBJ2-5, with 10 bases matching TRBD1. CDR1 and CDR2 from the germline V gene are KGHSH and LQKENI. CDR3 length: 14 amino acids. J lost 5 bases, V lost 6 bases, and 6 bases had no gene match.

This chain joins TRBV2 and TRBJ2-3; TRBD1 might be the D (6 bases). Germline V gene lookup returns CDR1 SNHLY and CDR2 FYNNEI. V was shortened by 5 bases and J by 4 bases, with 16 bases between the two germline ends. The CDR3 has 15 amino acids. Here the CDR3 reads CASSYRTAGPDTQYF. The CDR3 nucleotides read TGTGCCAGCAGTTATCGGACAGCAGGTCCAGATACGCAGTATTTT. Using reference TRBV2 and TRBJ2-3 for the parts outside the CDR3, the full variable domain is EPEVTQTPSHQVTQMGQEVILRCVPISNHLYFYWYRQILGQKVEFLVSFYNNEISEKSEIFDDQFSVERPDGSNFTLKIRSTKLEDSAMYFCASSYRTAGPDTQYFGPGTRLTVL.

Written as DNA, the CDR3 is TGTGCCAGCCGAGGGGCAGGGGGAAACACTGAAGCTTTCTTT. Protein product: CASRGAGGNTEAFF. The chain uses TRBV18 and TRBJ1-1; 7 bases fit TRBD1. CDR1 is KGHSH, CDR2 LQKENI, per germline. J lost 2 bases, V lost 8 bases, and 8 bases had no gene match. The CDR3 sequence is 14 residues long.

The V gene is TRBV10-3, the J gene TRBJ2-3; 11 nucleotides align to TRBD1. This CDR3 is 15 amino acids long. Trimming removed 6 bases from V and 0 bases from J; junction bases left unmatched: 2. Germline V gene data show CDR1 as ENHRY and CDR2 as SYGVKD. The CDR3 sequence is CAIRGTGGSTDTQYF. DNA of the CDR3: TGTGCCATCAGGGGGACAGGGGGGAGCACAGATACGCAGTATTTT.

The chain links TRBV5-6 to TRBJ2-7, with 9 bases fitting TRBD1. V shed 2 bases and J 4 bases; nucleotides not matched to a gene: 13. Germline assignment: CDR1 SGHDT and CDR2 YYEEEE. The CDR3 is 17 amino acids. CDR3 bases: TGTGCCAGCAGCTTAAAGCCGGGACAGGGAGGGGCATACGAGCAGTACTTC. Its protein is CASSLKPGQGGAYEQYF.

CDR3 nucleotide sequence: TGTGCCAGCTCACCTGGCCTTGATGAAAAACTGTTTTTT. It specifies CASSPGLDEKLFF. The V gene is TRBV18, the J gene TRBJ1-4, with no clear D. The CDR3 sequence is 13 residues long. The V gene's germline CDR1 is KGHSH and CDR2 LQKENI. Trimming cost V 3 bases and J 6 bases, with 8 bases left between them. Looking up the rest from reference TRBV18 and TRBJ1-4 gives the full variable domain: NAGVMQNPRHLVRRRGQEARLRCSPMKGHSHVYWYRQLPEEGLKFMVYLQKENIIDESGMPKERFSAEFPKEGPSILRIQQVVRGDSAAYFCASSPGLDEKLFFGSGTQLSVL.

The chain employs TRBV9 and TRBJ2-5; 10 bases fit TRBD2. V shed 7 bases, J shed 5 bases, and the junction held 8 bases outside the gene matches. Germline V gene sequence: CDR1 SGDLS, CDR2 YYNGEE. CDR3 length equals 14 residues. The CDR3 coding sequence is TGTGCCAGCGGAAGGAGCGGGGGGGTGGAGACCCAGTACTTC. As protein: CASGRSGGVETQYF. Full variable domain (outside the CDR3, taken from reference TRBV9 and TRBJ2-5): DSGVTQTPKHLITATGQRVTLRCSPRSGDLSVYWYQQSLDQGLQFLIQYYNGEERAKGNILERFSAQQFPDLHSELNLSSLELGDSALYFCASGRSGGVETQYFGPGTRLLVL.

The CDR3 coding sequence is TGTGCCAGCAGCGGAGTGCGGGGACAGAACTATGGCTACACCTTC. Translation gives CASSGVRGQNYGYTF. J is TRBJ1-2 and V is TRBV5-8, with TRBD1 matching 7 bases. CDR3 length equals 15 residues. V trimming: 4 bases; J trimming: 2 bases; junction bases outside the gene matches: 8. CDR1 is SGHTS, CDR2 YDEGEE, per germline.

The genes are TRBV20-1 and TRBJ1-1; 8 bases match TRBD1. Germline values: CDR1 DFQATT, CDR2 SNEGSKA (reference sequence). Trimming at V came to 6 bases and at J to 7 bases, leaving 4 bases not matched to a gene. The CDR3 loop spans 11 amino acids. The DNA of the CDR3 is TGCAGTGCCATAGGGACAGGTGAAGCTTTCTTT. Translating gives CSAIGTGEAFF.